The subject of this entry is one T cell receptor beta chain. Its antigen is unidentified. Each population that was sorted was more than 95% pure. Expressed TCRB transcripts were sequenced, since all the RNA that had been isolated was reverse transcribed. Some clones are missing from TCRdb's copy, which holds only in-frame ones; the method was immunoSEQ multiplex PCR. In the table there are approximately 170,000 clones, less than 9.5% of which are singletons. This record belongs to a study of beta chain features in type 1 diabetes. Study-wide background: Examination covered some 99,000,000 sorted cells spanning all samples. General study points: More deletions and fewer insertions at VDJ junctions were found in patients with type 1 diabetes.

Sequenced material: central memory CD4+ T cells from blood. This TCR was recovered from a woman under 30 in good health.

CDR3 protein: CSVEGGGGSNEKLFF. CDR3 DNA sequence: TGCAGCGTTGAAGGGGGAGGTGGATCTAATGAAAAACTGTTTTTT. The chain employs TRBV29-1 and TRBJ1-4, with D unclear. The CDR3 consists of 15 residues. Germline CDR1 SQVTM, CDR2 ANQGSEA. Trimming took 1 base from V and 3 from J, leaving 12 bases between them. The complete variable domain, with remaining parts taken from reference TRBV29-1 and TRBJ1-4, reads SAVISQKPSRDICQRGTSLTIQCQVDSQVTMMFWYRQQPGQSLTLIATANQGSEATYESGFVIDKFPISRPNLTFSTLTVSNMSPEDSSIYLCSVEGGGGSNEKLFFGSGTQLSVL.